This TCR beta chain was sequenced in a study of blood T cell repertoires in COVID-19. Study in general: COVID-19 samples, acute and convalescent, were from the United States, Italy and Spain. Sources were T cells, B-cell-depleted T cells, or PBMCs; the material itself was cDNA or gDNA.

Original data processing: Reference gene primer amplification yielded estimated nucleated cell counts. This table comes from immunoSEQ multiplex PCR, and its TCRdb copy is limited to in-frame clones, with some not included. The V and J calls and clone size are taken from that table; D and trimming were inferred from the DNA. The sample shows about 200,000 clones, 88% of them seen only once. The CDR3 is made up of 17 amino acids. With V trimmed by 8 bases and J by 0 bases, 12 bases remained unmatched. In germline, CDR1 is SGHNT, CDR2 YENEEA. V usage is TRBV11-3 and J usage is TRBJ2-1; 8 bases match TRBD2. Sequences were obtained from peripheral blood. This receptor was taken from a man aged 40-49 years with active or convalescent COVID-19. CDR3: CASGGNSGTSSYNEQFF. DNA for the CDR3: TGTGCCAGCGGGGGTAATAGCGGGACGAGCTCCTACAATGAGCAGTTCTTC.